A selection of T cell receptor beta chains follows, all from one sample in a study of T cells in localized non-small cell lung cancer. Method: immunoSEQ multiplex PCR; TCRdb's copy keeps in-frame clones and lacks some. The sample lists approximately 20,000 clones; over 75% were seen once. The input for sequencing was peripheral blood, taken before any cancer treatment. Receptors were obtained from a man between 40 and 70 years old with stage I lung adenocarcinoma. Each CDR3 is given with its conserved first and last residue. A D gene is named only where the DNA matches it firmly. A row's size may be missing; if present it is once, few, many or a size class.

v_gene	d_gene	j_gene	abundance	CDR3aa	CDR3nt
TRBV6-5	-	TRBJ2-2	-	CASSSNTNTGELFF	TGTGCCAGCAGTTCTAACACTAACACCGGGGAGCTGTTTTTT
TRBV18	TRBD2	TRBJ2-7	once	CASSPPGASGVREQYF	TGTGCCAGCTCACCACCGGGGGCTAGCGGGGTAAGGGAGCAGTACTTC
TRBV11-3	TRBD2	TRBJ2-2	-	CASSSLGLAFTGELFF	TGTGCCAGCAGCTCCCTGGGACTAGCGTTTACCGGGGAGCTGTTTTTT
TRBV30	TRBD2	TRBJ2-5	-	CAWSDWNSGILETQYF	TGTGCCTGGAGTGATTGGAATAGCGGGATTTTAGAGACCCAGTACTTC
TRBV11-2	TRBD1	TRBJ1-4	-	CASSRGRSEKLFF	TGTGCCAGCAGTAGGGGGCGGAGTGAAAAACTGTTTTTT
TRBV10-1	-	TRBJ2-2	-	CASSDTQVGELFF	TGCGCCAGCAGTGATACACAAGTAGGGGAGCTGTTTTTT
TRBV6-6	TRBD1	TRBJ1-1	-	CASSRDRGEAEAFF	TGTGCCAGCAGTCGGGACAGGGGAGAGGCTGAAGCTTTCTTT
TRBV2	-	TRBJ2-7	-	CASSEVGDGTYEQYF	TGTGCCAGCAGTGAAGTAGGTGACGGAACCTACGAGCAGTACTTC
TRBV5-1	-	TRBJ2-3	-	CASSPSPDTQYF	TGCGCCAGCAGCCCCTCCCCCGATACGCAGTATTTT
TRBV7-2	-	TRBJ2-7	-	CASSLSPVRTIYEQYF	TGTGCCAGCAGCTTATCCCCAGTCCGAACGATATACGAGCAGTACTTC
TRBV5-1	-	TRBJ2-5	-	CASSLEGTQYF	TGCGCCAGCAGCTTGGAGGGAACCCAGTACTTC
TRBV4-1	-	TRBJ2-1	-	CASSYGSGGNEQFF	TGCGCCAGCAGCTACGGGAGTGGGGGAAATGAGCAGTTCTTC
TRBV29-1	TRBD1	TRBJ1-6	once	CSVLGTGNSPLHF	TGCAGCGTTCTCGGGACAGGCAATTCACCCCTCCACTTT
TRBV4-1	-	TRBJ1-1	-	CASSPRQAGEAFF	TGCGCCAGCAGCCCTCGACAGGCTGGTGAAGCTTTCTTT
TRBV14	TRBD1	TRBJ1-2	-	CASSQSGQVSYGYTF	TGTGCCAGCAGCCAATCCGGACAGGTCTCGTATGGCTACACCTTC
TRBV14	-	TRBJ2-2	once	CASSQGGLQTGELFF	TGTGCCAGCAGCCAAGGCGGGTTACAAACCGGGGAGCTGTTTTTT
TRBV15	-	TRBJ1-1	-	CATSRDRAGNTEAFF	TGTGCCACCAGCAGAGATCGGGCCGGGAACACTGAAGCTTTCTTT
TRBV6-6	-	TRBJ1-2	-	CASRGVNRVGGYTF	TGTGCCAGCAGAGGTGTAAACAGGGTGGGCGGCTACACCTTC
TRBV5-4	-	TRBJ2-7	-	CASSFDGTYEQYF	TGTGCCAGCAGCTTCGACGGAACGTACGAGCAGTACTTC
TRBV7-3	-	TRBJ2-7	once	CASSLTYSYEQYF	TGTGCCAGCAGCCTCACCTACAGCTACGAGCAGTACTTC
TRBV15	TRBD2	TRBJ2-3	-	CATSRDGIAGVGDTQYF	TGTGCCACCAGCAGAGATGGGATAGCGGGGGTGGGAGATACGCAGTATTTT
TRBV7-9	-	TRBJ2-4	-	CASSGKDDLAKNIQYF	TGTGCCAGCAGCGGTAAGGACGATCTAGCCAAAAACATTCAGTACTTC
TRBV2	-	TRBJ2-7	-	CASSWAGNYEQYF	TGTGCCAGCAGTTGGGCTGGAAACTACGAGCAGTACTTC
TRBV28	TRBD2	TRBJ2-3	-	CASGGLAGFTDTQYF	TGTGCCAGCGGGGGGCTAGCGGGGTTCACAGATACGCAGTATTTT
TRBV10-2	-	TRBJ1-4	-	CASRGLTNEKLFF	TGCGCCAGCAGGGGGCTTACTAATGAAAAACTGTTTTTT
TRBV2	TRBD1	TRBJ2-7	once	CASSGDRLYEQYF	TGTGCCAGCAGTGGGGACAGGCTATACGAGCAGTACTTC
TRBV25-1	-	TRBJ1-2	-	CASSAPGDGYTF	TGTGCCAGCAGTGCTCCAGGGGATGGCTACACCTTC
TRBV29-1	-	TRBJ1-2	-	CSALWGGDEGYTF	TGCAGCGCCTTATGGGGGGGGGACGAAGGCTACACCTTC
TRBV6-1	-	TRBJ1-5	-	CASSIRSGTNQPQHF	TGTGCCAGCAGTATTCGGTCCGGAACCAATCAGCCCCAGCATTTT
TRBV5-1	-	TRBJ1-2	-	CASSRDGGGARNYGYTF	TGCGCCAGCAGCCGGGATGGGGGCGGGGCGCGCAACTATGGCTACACCTTC
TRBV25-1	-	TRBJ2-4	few	CASNGYGNIQYF	TGTGCCAGCAATGGATATGGGAACATTCAGTACTTC
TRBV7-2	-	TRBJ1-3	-	CASSLDRGVRNTIYF	TGTGCCAGCAGCTTAGACCGGGGTGTAAGAAACACCATATATTTT
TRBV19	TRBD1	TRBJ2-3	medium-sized	CASSPQDRGGTDTQYF	TGTGCCAGTAGTCCCCAGGACAGGGGTGGCACAGATACGCAGTATTTT
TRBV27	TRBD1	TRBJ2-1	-	CASSLRGGTGLNEQFF	TGTGCCAGCAGTTTAAGAGGCGGGACAGGGTTGAATGAGCAGTTCTTC
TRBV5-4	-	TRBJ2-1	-	CASSPPADQYNEQFF	TGTGCCAGCAGCCCTCCGGCAGACCAATACAATGAGCAGTTCTTC
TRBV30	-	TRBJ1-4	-	CAWRPALNEKLFF	TGTGCCTGGAGACCGGCCCTTAATGAAAAACTGTTTTTT
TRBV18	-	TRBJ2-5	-	CATHGSSGETQYF	TGTGCCACTCATGGCTCTTCGGGCGAGACCCAGTACTTC
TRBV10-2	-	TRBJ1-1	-	CASSGAGASTEAFF	TGCGCCAGCAGTGGCGCGGGGGCATCGACTGAAGCTTTCTTT
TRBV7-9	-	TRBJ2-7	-	CASSLKAVGPYEQYF	TGTGCCAGCAGCTTAAAAGCGGTTGGCCCCTACGAGCAGTACTTC
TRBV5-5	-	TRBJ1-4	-	CASSVDSDGAYQKLFF	TGTGCCAGCAGCGTCGATTCCGACGGAGCCTATCAAAAACTGTTTTTT
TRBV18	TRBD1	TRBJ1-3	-	CASSPTGTGGGNTIYF	TGTGCCAGCTCACCAACCGGGACAGGGGGCGGAAACACCATATATTTT
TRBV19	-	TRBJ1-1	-	CASSMGSTEAFF	TGTGCCAGTAGTATGGGGTCCACTGAAGCTTTCTTT
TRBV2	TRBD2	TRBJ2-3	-	CASSEEGSGGQIGAQYF	TGTGCCAGCAGTGAAGAGGGGAGCGGGGGTCAGATTGGGGCGCAGTATTTT
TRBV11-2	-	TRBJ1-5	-	CASSSAGTQPQHF	TGTGCCAGCAGCTCGGCAGGGACCCAGCCCCAGCATTTT
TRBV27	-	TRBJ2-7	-	CASSYEAPEQYF	TGTGCCAGCAGTTATGAAGCTCCTGAGCAGTACTTC
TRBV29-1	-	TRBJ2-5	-	CSVVGAQGETQYF	TGCAGCGTTGTGGGTGCCCAGGGAGAGACCCAGTACTTC
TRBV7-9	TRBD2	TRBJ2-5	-	CASSLETSGGRRETQYF	TGTGCCAGCAGCTTAGAGACTAGCGGGGGAAGGCGAGAGACCCAGTACTTC
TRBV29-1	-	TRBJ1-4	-	CSVVGGGVGEKLFF	TGCAGCGTTGTTGGGGGAGGGGTAGGTGAAAAACTGTTTTTT
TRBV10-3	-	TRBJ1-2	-	CAIRKGGETNYGYTF	TGTGCCATCAGAAAAGGGGGGGAAACTAACTATGGCTACACCTTC
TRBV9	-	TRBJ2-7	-	CASSVGRDYEQYF	TGTGCCAGCAGCGTAGGAAGGGACTACGAGCAGTACTTC
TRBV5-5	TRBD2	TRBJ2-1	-	CAVPGLADFNEQFF	TGTGCCGTCCCGGGACTAGCGGATTTCAATGAGCAGTTCTTC
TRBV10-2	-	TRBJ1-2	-	CASSESLMGGYTF	TGCGCCAGCAGTGAGTCGTTAATGGGTGGCTACACCTTC
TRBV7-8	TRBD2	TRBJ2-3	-	CASSLATSGGDHTQYF	TGTGCCAGCAGCTTAGCAACTAGCGGGGGGGATCATACGCAGTATTTT
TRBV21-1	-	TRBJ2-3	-	CASPKKGKLLADTQYF	TGTGCCAGCCCCAAAAAGGGGAAACTTCTCGCAGATACGCAGTATTTT
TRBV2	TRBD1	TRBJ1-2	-	CASRAGGSLSGYTF	TGTGCCAGCAGAGCAGGGGGCAGTCTTTCTGGCTACACCTTC
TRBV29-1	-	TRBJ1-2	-	CSVRSTTGGYTF	TGCAGCGTTCGTTCTACCACCGGGGGCTACACCTTC
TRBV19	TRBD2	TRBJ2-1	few	CASCPLAGGSNEQFF	TGTGCCAGTTGCCCGCTAGCGGGGGGGAGCAATGAGCAGTTCTTC
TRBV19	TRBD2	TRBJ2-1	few	CASNSGGAHEQFF	TGTGCCAGTAACAGCGGGGGGGCTCATGAGCAGTTCTTC
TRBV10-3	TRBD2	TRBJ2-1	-	CATLKREGNEQFF	TGTGCCACCCTCAAGCGGGAGGGTAATGAGCAGTTCTTC